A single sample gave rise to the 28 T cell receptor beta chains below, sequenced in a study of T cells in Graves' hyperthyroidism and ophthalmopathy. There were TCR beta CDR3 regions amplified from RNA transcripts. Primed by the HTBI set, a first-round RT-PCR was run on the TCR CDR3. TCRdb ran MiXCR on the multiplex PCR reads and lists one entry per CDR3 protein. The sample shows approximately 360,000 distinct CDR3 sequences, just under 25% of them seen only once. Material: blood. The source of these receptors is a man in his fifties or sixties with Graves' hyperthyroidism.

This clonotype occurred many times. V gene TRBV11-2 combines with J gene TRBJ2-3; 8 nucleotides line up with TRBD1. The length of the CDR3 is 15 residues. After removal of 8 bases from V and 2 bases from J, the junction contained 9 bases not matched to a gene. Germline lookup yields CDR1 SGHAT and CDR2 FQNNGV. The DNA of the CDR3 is TGTGCCAGCTCCCCAAGACAGGGGACCACAGATACGCAGTATTTT. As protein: CASSPRQGTTDTQYF.

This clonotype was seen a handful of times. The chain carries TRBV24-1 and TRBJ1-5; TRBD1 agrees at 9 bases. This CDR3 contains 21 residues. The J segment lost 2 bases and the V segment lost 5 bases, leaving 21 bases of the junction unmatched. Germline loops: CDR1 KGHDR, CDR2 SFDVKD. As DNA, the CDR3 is TGTGCCACCAGTGTAGGGGTGACGGGGGACAGGGCCCTAGAAGGCAATCAGCCCCAGCATTTT. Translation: CATSVGVTGDRALEGNQPQHF.

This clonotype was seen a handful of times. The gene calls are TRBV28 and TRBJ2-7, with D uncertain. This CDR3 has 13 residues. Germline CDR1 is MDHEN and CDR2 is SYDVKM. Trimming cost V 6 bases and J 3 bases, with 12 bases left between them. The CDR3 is CASSSSTNYEQYF. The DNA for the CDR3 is TGTGCCAGCAGCTCCTCGACAAACTACGAGCAGTACTTC.

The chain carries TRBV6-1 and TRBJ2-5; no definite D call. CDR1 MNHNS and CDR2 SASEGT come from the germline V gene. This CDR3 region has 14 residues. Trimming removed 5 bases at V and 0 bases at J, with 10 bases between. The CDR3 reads CASSLQPYQETQYF. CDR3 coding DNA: TGTGCCAGCAGTCTGCAACCGTACCAAGAGACCCAGTACTTC.

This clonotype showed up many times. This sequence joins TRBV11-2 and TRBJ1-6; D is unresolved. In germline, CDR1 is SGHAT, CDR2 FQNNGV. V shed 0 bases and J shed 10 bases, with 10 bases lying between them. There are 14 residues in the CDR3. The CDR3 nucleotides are TGTGCCAGCAGCTTAGAAGCAGGAGGCTCACCCCTCCACTTT. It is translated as CASSLEAGGSPLHF.

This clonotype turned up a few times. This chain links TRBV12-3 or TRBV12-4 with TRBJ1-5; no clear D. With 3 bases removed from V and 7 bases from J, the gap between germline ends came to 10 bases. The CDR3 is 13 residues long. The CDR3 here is CASSLSSGQPQHF. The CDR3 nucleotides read TGTGCCAGCAGTTTGTCAAGCGGGCAGCCCCAGCATTTT.

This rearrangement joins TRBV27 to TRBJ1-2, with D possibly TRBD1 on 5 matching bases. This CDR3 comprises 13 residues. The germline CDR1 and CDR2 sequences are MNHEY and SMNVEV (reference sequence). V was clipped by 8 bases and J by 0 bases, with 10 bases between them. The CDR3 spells CASGGNANYGYTF. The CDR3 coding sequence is TGTGCCAGCGGGGGGAATGCTAACTATGGCTACACCTTC.

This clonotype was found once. CDR3 region: CASSAQDGPEAFF. As DNA, the CDR3 is TGTGCCAGCAGCGCTCAGGACGGACCTGAAGCTTTCTTT. The rearrangement uses TRBV12-3 or TRBV12-4 and TRBJ1-1, with no clear D. This CDR3 comprises 13 residues. V was trimmed by 6 bases and J by 6 bases, leaving 14 bases between them.

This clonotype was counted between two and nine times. The CDR3 is CASSLAGTRNTGELFF. In DNA form, the CDR3 reads TGTGCCAGCAGCTTAGCCGGGACTAGGAACACCGGGGAGCTGTTTTTT. The chain is built from TRBV13 and TRBJ2-2; the match to TRBD2 covers 8 bases. V lost 1 base to trimming and J lost 1 base; unmatched junction nucleotides: 2. The CDR3 has 16 residues. Looked up from germline, CDR1 is PRHDT and CDR2 is FYEKMQ (reference sequence).

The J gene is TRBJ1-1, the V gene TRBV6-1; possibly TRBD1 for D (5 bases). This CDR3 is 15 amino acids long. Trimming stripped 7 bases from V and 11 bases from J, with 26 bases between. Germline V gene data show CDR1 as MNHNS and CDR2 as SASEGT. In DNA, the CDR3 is TGTGCCAGCACCCAGGGTTGGACAATAACGGAACCGGCTTTCTTT. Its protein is CASTQGWTITEPAFF.

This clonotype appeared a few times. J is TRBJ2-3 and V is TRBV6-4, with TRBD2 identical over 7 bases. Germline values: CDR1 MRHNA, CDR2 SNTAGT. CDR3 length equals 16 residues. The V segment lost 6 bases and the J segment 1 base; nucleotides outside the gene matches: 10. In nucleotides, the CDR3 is TGTGCCAGCAGCCGTCTAAGCGGGACGGGCACAGATACGCAGTATTTT. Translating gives CASSRLSGTGTDTQYF.

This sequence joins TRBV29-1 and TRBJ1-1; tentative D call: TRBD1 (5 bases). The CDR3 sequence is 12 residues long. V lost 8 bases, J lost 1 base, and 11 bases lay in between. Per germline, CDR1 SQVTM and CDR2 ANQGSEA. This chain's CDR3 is CSFRQSNTEAFF. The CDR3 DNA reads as TGCAGCTTTCGACAGTCGAACACTGAAGCTTTCTTT.

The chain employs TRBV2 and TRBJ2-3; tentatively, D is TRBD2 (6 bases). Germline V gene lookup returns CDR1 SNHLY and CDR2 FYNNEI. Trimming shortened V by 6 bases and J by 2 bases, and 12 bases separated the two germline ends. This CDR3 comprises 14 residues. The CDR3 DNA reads TGTGCCAGCAGCGGGACTGACTCCACAGATACGCAGTATTTT. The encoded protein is CASSGTDSTDTQYF. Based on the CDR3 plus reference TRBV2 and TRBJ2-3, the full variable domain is EPEVTQTPSHQVTQMGQEVILRCVPISNHLYFYWYRQILGQKVEFLVSFYNNEISEKSEIFDDQFSVERPDGSNFTLKIRSTKLEDSAMYFCASSGTDSTDTQYFGPGTRLTVL.

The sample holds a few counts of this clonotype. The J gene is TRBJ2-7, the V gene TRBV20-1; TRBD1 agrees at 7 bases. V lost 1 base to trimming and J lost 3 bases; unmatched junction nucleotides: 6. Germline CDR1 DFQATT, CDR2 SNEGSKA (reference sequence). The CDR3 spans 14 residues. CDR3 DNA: TGCAGTGCTAGAGGGGACAGAACCCTCTACGAGCAGTACTTC. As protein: CSARGDRTLYEQYF.

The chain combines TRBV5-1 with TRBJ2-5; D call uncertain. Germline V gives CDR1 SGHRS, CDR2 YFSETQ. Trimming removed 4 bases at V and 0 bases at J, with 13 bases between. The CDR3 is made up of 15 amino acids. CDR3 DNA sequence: TGCGCCAGCAGCCGTATGGGTCCCAACCAAGAGACCCAGTACTTC. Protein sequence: CASSRMGPNQETQYF.

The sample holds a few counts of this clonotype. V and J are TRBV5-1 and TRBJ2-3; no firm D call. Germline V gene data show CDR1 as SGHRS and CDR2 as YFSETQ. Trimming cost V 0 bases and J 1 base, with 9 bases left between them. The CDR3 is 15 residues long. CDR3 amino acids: CASSLEVRGTDTQYF. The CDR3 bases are TGCGCCAGCAGCTTGGAGGTCCGTGGCACAGATACGCAGTATTTT.

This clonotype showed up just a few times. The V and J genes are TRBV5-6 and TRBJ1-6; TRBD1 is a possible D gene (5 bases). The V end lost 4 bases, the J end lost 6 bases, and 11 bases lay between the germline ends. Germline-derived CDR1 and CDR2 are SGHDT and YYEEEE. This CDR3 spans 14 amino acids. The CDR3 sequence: CASSRGDLNSPLHF. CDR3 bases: TGTGCCAGCAGCAGGGGAGACCTTAATTCACCCCTCCACTTT.

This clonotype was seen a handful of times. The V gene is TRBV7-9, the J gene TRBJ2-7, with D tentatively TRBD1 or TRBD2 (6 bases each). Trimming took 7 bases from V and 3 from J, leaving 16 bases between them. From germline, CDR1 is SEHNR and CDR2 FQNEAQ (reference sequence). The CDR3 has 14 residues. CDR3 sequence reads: CASNGGTLLYEQYF. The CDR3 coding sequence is TGTGCCAGCAACGGCGGGACACTGCTCTACGAGCAGTACTTC.

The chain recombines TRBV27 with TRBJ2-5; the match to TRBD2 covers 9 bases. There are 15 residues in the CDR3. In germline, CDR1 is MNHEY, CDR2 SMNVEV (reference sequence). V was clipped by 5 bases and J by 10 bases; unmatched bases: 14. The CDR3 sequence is CASSLSGSAAFDQYF. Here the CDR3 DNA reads TGTGCCAGCAGTCTTAGCGGGAGTGCAGCTTTTGACCAGTACTTC.

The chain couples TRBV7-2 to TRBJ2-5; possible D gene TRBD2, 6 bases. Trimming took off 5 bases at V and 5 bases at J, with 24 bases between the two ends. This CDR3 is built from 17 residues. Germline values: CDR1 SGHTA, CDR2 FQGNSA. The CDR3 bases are TGTGCCAGCAGCCCTAAATTCTTGGACTACCGCCTTGAGACCCAGTACTTC. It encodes CASSPKFLDYRLETQYF.

Written as DNA, the CDR3 is TGTGCCAGCAGCTTACGCGGACAGGGTCCGTACGAGCAGTACTTC. Translating gives CASSLRGQGPYEQYF. The V call is TRBV11-3, the J call TRBJ2-7, with 8 bases identical to TRBD1. V gave up 2 bases and J gave up 4 bases; unmatched junction bases: 7. The germline V gene encodes CDR1 SGHNT and CDR2 YENEEA. The CDR3 consists of 15 residues.

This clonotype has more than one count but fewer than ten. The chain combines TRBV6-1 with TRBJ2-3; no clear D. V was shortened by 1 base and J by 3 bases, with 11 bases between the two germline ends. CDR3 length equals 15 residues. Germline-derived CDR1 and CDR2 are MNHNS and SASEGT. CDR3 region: CASSEVVAATDTQYF. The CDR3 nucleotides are TGTGCCAGCAGTGAAGTAGTGGCGGCGACAGATACGCAGTATTTT.

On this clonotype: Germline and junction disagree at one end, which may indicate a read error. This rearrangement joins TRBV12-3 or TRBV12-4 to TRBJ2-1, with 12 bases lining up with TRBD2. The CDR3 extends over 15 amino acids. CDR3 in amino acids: CASSPSSGRVGEQSF. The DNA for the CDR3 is TGTGCCAGCAGCCCCTCTAGCGGGAGGGTTGGTGAGCAGTCCTTC.

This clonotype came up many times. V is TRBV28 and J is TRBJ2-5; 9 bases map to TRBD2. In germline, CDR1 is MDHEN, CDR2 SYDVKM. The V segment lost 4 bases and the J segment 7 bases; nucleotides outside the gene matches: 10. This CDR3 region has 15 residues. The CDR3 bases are TGTGCCAGCAGTTCTAGCGGGGACCCCCAGTTGACCCAGTACTTC. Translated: CASSSSGDPQLTQYF.

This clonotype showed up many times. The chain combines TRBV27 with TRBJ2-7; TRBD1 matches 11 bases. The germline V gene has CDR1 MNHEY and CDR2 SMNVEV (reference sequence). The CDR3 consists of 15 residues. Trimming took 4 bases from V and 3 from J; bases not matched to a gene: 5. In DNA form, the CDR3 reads TGTGCCAGCAGTTCACGGGACAGGGGGAACTACGAGCAGTACTTC. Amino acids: CASSSRDRGNYEQYF.

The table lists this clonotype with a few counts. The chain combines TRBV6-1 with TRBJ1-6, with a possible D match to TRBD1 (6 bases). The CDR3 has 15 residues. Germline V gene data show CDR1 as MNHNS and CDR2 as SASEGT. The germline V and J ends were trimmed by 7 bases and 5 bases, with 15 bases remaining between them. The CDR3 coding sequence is TGTGCCAGCACCGACGGGGGGCGAGATAATTCACCCCTCCACTTT. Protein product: CASTDGGRDNSPLHF.

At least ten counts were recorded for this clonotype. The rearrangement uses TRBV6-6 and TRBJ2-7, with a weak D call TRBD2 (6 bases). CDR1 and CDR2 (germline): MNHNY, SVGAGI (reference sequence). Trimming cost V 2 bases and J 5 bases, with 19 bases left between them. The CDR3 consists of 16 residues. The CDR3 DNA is TGTGCCAGCAGTTACCTACGGCGGAGGGGCGGCGACGAGCAGTACTTC. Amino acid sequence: CASSYLRRRGGDEQYF.

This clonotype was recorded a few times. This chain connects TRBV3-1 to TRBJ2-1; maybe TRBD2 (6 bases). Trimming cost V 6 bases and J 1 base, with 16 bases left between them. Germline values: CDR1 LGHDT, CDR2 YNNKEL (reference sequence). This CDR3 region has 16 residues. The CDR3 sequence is CASSESGGTSYNEQFF. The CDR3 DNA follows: TGTGCCAGCAGTGAATCGGGCGGGACTTCCTACAATGAGCAGTTCTTC.